The TCR beta chain under discussion was sequenced for a study of PD-1 blockade in classical Hodgkin lymphoma. This table comes from immunoSEQ multiplex PCR, and its TCRdb copy is limited to in-frame clones, with some not included. The data show 40,000 to 45,000 clones, approximately 78% seen once. After autologous stem cell transplantation all patients relapsed, and prior brentuximab vedotin exposure differed between cohorts. Regarding this clone: Its antigen remains unidentified. In the same sample, other DNA sequences code for this CDR3.

The CDR3 covers 13 residues. Trimming took off 0 bases at V and 7 bases at J, with 7 bases between the two ends. Germline V gene lookup returns CDR1 LGHNA and CDR2 YSLEER. Points from the study as a whole: Any patient who commenced nivolumab under 1 year after ASCT was excluded. Patients newly diagnosed and complete responders had comparable baseline diversity. CD4+ TCR diversity, unlike CD8+, rose significantly by C4D1.

The chain joins TRBV4-3 to TRBJ1-5; D is ambiguous. The material was peripheral blood mononuclear cells (PBMCs), obtained at baseline. This clonotype was obtained from a human donor with classical Hodgkin lymphoma. The CDR3 DNA reads as TGCGCCAGCAGCCAAGATCGGGAGCAGCCCCAGCATTTT. Encoded protein: CASSQDREQPQHF.